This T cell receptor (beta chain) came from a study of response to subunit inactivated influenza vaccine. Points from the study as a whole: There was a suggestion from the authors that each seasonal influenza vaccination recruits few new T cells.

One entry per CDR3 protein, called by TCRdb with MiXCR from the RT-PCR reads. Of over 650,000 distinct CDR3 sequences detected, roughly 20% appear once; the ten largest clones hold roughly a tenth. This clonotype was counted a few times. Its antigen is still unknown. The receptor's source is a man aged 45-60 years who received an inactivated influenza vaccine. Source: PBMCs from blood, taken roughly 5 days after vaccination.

This CDR3 reads CASSPSFHEQYF. As DNA, the CDR3 is TGTGCCAGCTCTCCCAGCTTTCACGAGCAGTACTTC. The chain has TRBV18 and TRBJ2-7; D remains ambiguous. CDR1 is KGHSH and CDR2 is LQKENI in the germline V gene. Trimming left V 6 bases short and J 5 bases short, with 11 bases between. The CDR3 loop spans 12 amino acids.